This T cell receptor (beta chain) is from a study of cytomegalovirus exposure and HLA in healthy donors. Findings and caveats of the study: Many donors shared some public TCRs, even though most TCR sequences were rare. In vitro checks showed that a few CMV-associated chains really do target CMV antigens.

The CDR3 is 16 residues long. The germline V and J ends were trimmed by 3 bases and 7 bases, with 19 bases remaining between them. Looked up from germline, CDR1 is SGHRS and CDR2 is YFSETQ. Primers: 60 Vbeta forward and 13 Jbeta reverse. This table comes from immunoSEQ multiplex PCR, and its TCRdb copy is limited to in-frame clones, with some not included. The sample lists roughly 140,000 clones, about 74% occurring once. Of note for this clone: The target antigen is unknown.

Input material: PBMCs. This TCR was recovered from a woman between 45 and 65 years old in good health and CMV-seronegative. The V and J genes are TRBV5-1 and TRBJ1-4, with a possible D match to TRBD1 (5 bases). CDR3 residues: CASSSAASGGGEKLFF. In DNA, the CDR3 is TGCGCCAGCAGCTCCGCCGCTTCGGGGGGAGGTGAAAAACTGTTTTTT. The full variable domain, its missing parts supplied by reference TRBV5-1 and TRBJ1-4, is KAGVTQTPRYLIKTRGQQVTLSCSPISGHRSVSWYQQTPGQGLQFLFEYFSETQRNKGNFPGRFSGRQFSNSRSEMNVSTLELGDSALYLCASSSAASGGGEKLFFGSGTQLSVL.